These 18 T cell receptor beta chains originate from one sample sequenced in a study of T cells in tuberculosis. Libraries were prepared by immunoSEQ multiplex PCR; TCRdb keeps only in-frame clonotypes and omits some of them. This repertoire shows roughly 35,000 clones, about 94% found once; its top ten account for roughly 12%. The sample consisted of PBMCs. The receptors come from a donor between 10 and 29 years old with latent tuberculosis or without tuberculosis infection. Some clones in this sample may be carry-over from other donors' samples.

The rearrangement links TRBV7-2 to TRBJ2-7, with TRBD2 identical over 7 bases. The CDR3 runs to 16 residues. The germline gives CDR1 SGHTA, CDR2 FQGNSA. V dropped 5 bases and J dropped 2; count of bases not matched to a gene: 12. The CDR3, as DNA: TGTGCCAGCAGCCCCACTTTTAGCGGGCGAACCTACGAGCAGTACTTC. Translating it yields CASSPTFSGRTYEQYF.

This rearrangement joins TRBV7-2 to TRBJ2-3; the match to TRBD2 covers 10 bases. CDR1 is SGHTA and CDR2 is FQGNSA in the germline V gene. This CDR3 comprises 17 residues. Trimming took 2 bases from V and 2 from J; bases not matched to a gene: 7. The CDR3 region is CASSLRPSGGNTDTQYF. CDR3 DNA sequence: TGTGCCAGCAGCTTAAGGCCTAGCGGGGGAAACACAGATACGCAGTATTTT.

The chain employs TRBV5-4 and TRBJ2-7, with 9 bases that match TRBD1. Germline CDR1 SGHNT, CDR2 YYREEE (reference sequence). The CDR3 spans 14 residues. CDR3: CASSLGGTGTEQYV. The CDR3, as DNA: TGTGCCAGTAGCTTGGGGGGGACAGGGACCGAGCAGTACGTC.

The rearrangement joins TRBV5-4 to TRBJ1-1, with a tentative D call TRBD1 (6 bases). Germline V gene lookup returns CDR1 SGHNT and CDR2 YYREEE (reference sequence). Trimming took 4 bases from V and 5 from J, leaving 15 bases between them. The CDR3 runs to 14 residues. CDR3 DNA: TGTGCCAGCAGCACTAAACAGGGTAGGACTGAAGCTTTCTTT. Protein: CASSTKQGRTEAFF.

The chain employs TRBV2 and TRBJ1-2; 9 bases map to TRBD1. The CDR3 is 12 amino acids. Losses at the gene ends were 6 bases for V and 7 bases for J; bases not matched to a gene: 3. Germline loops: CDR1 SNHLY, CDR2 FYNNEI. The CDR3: CASRQGAFGYTF. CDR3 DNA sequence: TGTGCCAGCAGACAGGGGGCGTTTGGCTACACCTTC.

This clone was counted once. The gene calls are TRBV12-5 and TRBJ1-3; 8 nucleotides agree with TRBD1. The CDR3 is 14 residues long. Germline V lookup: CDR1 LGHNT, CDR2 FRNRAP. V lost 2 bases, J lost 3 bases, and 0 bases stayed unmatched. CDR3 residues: CASGLTGGGNTIYF. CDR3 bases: TGTGCTAGTGGTTTGACAGGGGGTGGAAACACCATATATTTT. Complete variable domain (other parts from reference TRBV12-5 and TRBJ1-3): DARVTQTPRHKVTEMGQEVTMRCQPILGHNTVFWYRQTMMQGLELLAYFRNRAPLDDSGMPKDRFSAEMPDATLATLKIQPSEPRDSAVYFCASGLTGGGNTIYFGEGSWLTVV.

As DNA, the CDR3 is TGTGCCAGCAGCTTGGCAAAACTGACAGGGAACACTGAAGCTTTCTTT. As protein: CASSLAKLTGNTEAFF. V usage is TRBV5-6 and J usage is TRBJ1-1, with D possibly being TRBD1 (6 bases). Trimming removed 0 bases at V and 1 base at J, with 13 bases between. Germline assignment: CDR1 SGHDT and CDR2 YYEEEE. This CDR3 is built from 16 residues.

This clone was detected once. This chain's CDR3 is CASSIVKSTEAFF. CDR3 bases: TGTGCCAGTAGTATAGTTAAGAGTACTGAAGCTTTCTTT. This chain uses TRBV19 with TRBJ1-1; no reliable D call. Trimming pared 1 base from V and 5 bases from J, leaving 8 bases between. In germline, CDR1 is LNHDA, CDR2 SQIVND (reference sequence). CDR3 length: 13 amino acids.

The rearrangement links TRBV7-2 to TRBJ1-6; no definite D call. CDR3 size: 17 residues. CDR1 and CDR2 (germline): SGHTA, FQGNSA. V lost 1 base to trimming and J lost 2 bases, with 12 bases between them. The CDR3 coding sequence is TGTGCCAGCAGCTTAGTAAAGGTCCGGGCCTATAATTCACCCCTCCACTTT. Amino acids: CASSLVKVRAYNSPLHF.

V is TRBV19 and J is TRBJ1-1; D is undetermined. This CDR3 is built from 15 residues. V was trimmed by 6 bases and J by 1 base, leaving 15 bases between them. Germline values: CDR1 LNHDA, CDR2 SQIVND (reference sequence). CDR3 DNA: TGTGCCAGTAGCCCCTACTCGATTGAGAACACTGAAGCTTTCTTT. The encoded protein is CASSPYSIENTEAFF.

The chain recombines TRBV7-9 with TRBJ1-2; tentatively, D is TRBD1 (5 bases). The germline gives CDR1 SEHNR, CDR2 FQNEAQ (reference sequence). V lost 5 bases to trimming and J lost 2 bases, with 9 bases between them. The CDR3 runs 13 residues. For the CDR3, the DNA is TGTGCCAGCAGCCGCGACAGCAACTATGGCTACACCTTC. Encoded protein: CASSRDSNYGYTF.

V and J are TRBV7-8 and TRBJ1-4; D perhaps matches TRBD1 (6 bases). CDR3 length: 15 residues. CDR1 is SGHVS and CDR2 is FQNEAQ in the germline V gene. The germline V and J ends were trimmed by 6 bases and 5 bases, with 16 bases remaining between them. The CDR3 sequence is CASSLRDTANEKLFF. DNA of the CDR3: TGTGCCAGCAGTCTCCGGGACACTGCCAATGAAAAACTGTTTTTT.

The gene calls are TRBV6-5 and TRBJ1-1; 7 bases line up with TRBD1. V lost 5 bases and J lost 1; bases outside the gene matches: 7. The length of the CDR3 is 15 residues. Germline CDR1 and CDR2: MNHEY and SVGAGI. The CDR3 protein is CASSPRDSTNTEAFF. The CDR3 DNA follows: TGTGCCAGCAGTCCTCGGGACAGCACGAACACTGAAGCTTTCTTT.

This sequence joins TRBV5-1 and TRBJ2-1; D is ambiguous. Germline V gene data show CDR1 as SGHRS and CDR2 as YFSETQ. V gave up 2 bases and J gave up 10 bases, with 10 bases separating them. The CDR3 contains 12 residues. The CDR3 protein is CASSFELREQFF. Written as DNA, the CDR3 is TGCGCCAGCAGCTTCGAGTTGAGGGAGCAGTTCTTC.

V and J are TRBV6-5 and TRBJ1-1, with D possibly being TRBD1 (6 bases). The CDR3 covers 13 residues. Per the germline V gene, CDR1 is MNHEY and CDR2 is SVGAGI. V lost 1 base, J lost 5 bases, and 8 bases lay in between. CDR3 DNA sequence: TGTGCCAGCAGTTACTGGGGGCGGACTGAAGCTTTCTTT. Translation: CASSYWGRTEAFF.

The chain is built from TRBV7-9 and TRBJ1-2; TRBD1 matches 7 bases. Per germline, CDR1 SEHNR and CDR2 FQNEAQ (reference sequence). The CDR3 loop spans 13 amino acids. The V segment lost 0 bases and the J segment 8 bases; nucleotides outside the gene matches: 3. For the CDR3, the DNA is TGTGCCAGCAGCTTAGCGGCAGGGGGAGGCTACACCTTC. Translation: CASSLAAGGGYTF.

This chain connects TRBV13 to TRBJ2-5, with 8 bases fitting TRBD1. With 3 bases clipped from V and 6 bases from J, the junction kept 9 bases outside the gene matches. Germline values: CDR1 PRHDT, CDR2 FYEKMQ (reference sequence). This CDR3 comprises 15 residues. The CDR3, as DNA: TGTGCCAGCAGCTTCCCAGAGCGGACAGGGAAGACCCAGTACTTC. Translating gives CASSFPERTGKTQYF.

The CDR3 sequence: CASSWGVGNQPQHF. The CDR3 region has the DNA TGTGCCAGCAGTTGGGGGGTAGGGAATCAGCCCCAGCATTTT. The V gene is TRBV28, the J gene TRBJ1-5; tentatively, D is TRBD1 (5 bases). Germline assignment: CDR1 MDHEN and CDR2 SYDVKM. The CDR3 consists of 14 residues. Trimming took 4 bases from V and 4 from J, leaving 11 bases between them.